The 22 T cell receptor beta chains reported below all come from one sample, sequenced in a study of CD8+CD57+ T cells in acquired aplastic anemia. Using genomic DNA as the template, TCR beta VDJ and CDR3 profiling was carried out. TCRdb re-called the reads through MiXCR, storing one row per CDR3 protein. The sample has some 160,000 distinct CDR3 sequences, 40% to 60% seen once. Only patients with CD8+CD57+ cell expansion on flow cytometry were chosen for sequencing. Specimen: sorted CD4+, CD8+, or CD8+CD57+ T cells (not recorded which) from PBMCs. The receptors derive from a human donor with aplastic anemia.

In its sample, this clonotype was seen once. J is TRBJ2-7 and V is TRBV10-3; TRBD2 might be the D (6 bases). CDR1 is ENHRY, CDR2 SYGVKD, per germline. The CDR3 contains 13 residues. The germline V and J ends were trimmed by 6 bases and 5 bases, with 14 bases remaining between them. The CDR3 sequence: CAIRREPMDEQYF. CDR3 sequence (DNA): TGTGCCATCAGACGGGAGCCCATGGACGAGCAGTACTTC.

In its sample, this clonotype was seen many times. The rearrangement joins TRBV30 to TRBJ1-5; D not resolved. V was clipped by 0 bases and J by 3 bases, with 9 bases between them. Germline CDR1 and CDR2: GTSNPN and SVGIG (reference sequence). This CDR3 region has 14 residues. CDR3 coding DNA: TGTGCCTGGAGTGTAGGAGGTATCAATCAGCCCCAGCATTTT. It specifies CAWSVGGINQPQHF. The full variable domain, its missing parts supplied by reference TRBV30 and TRBJ1-5, is SQTIHQWPATLVQPVGSPLSLECTVEGTSNPNLYWYRQAAGRGLQLLFYSVGIGQISSEVPQNLSASRPQDRQFILSSKKLLLSDSGFYLCAWSVGGINQPQHFGDGTRLSIL.

This sequence joins TRBV11-2 and TRBJ2-7, with 8 bases fitting TRBD1. This CDR3 is built from 14 residues. The junction had 3 bases not matched to a gene; V was cut back by 3 bases and J by 2 bases. Germline lookup yields CDR1 SGHAT and CDR2 FQNNGV. This CDR3 reads CASSFWTGPYEQYF. The CDR3 region has the DNA TGTGCCAGCAGCTTCTGGACAGGGCCCTACGAGCAGTACTTC. Looking up the rest from reference TRBV11-2 and TRBJ2-7 gives the full variable domain: EAGVAQSPRYKIIEKRQSVAFWCNPISGHATLYWYQQILGQGPKLLIQFQNNGVVDDSQLPKDRFSAERLKGVDSTLKIQPAKLEDSAVYLCASSFWTGPYEQYFGPGTRLTVT.

Ten or more counts support this clonotype. The rearrangement links TRBV7-8 to TRBJ2-7; D uncertain. Trimming cost V 7 bases and J 1 base, with 14 bases left between them. Germline V gives CDR1 SGHVS, CDR2 FQNEAQ. The CDR3 is 14 residues long. The CDR3 coding sequence is TGTGCCAGCACCCAATGGGCAGAATCCTACGAGCAGTACTTC. This codes for CASTQWAESYEQYF.

This clonotype was recorded many times. The rearrangement links TRBV19 to TRBJ2-7; 8 bases line up with TRBD1. With V trimmed by 5 bases and J by 7 bases, 7 bases remained unmatched. Germline V gene sequence: CDR1 LNHDA, CDR2 SQIVND (reference sequence). This CDR3 region has 13 residues. The CDR3 spells CASSGTGFWEQYF. The CDR3 region has the DNA TGTGCCAGTAGTGGGACAGGCTTTTGGGAGCAGTACTTC. Complete variable domain (other parts from reference TRBV19 and TRBJ2-7): DGGITQSPKYLFRKEGQNVTLSCEQNLNHDAMYWYRQDPGQGLRLIYYSQIVNDFQKGDIAEGYSVSREKKESFPLTVTSAQKNPTAFYLCASSGTGFWEQYFGPGTRLTVT.

This clonotype was counted at least ten times. This sequence joins TRBV5-1 and TRBJ2-7; 9 nucleotides align to TRBD2. This CDR3 contains 14 residues. The germline CDR1 and CDR2 sequences are SGHRS and YFSETQ. V was pared by 2 bases and J by 4 bases, with 4 bases of the junction left unmatched. The DNA for the CDR3 is TGCGCCAGCAGCTTCCTAGCGGGAAGTTACGAGCAGTACTTC. Protein product: CASSFLAGSYEQYF.

The chain links TRBV19 to TRBJ2-5; D is unclear. CDR3 length equals 13 residues. Trimming cost V 4 bases and J 3 bases, with 9 bases left between them. CDR1 and CDR2 (germline): LNHDA, SQIVND (reference sequence). For the CDR3, the DNA is TGTGCCAGTAGTAGATGGGCAGAAGAGACCCAGTACTTC. Translating it yields CASSRWAEETQYF. The variable domain in full, completed from reference TRBV19 and TRBJ2-5, reads DGGITQSPKYLFRKEGQNVTLSCEQNLNHDAMYWYRQDPGQGLRLIYYSQIVNDFQKGDIAEGYSVSREKKESFPLTVTSAQKNPTAFYLCASSRWAEETQYFGPGTRLLVL.

Worth noting for this clonotype: Because it lacks the conserved phenylalanine or tryptophan at the end, this CDR3 is likely a read error. The chain recombines TRBV5-8 with TRBJ2-7; the D gene is possibly TRBD1 (5 bases). The CDR3 spans 12 residues. Trimming left V 6 bases short and J 5 bases short, with 12 bases between. Per the germline V gene, CDR1 is SGHTS and CDR2 is YDEGEE. The CDR3, as DNA: TGTGCCAGCAATGAGTGGGGCAACGAGCAGTACCTC. Translation gives CASNEWGNEQYL.

The J gene is TRBJ1-5, the V gene TRBV19, with unresolved D. V lost 1 base, J lost 5 bases, and 6 bases lay in between. CDR1 is LNHDA, CDR2 SQIVND, per germline (reference sequence). This CDR3 has 13 residues. The CDR3, as DNA: TGTGCCAGTAGTATAGGGACGTATCAGCCCCAGCATTTT. Translation gives CASSIGTYQPQHF.

This rearrangement joins TRBV6-1 to TRBJ2-7; 7 bases line up with TRBD1. The CDR3 spans 15 residues. J lost 6 bases, V lost 5 bases, and 13 bases had no gene match. CDR1 is MNHNS and CDR2 is SASEGT in the germline V gene. CDR3 sequence: CASSLKTGPSGEQYF. DNA of the CDR3: TGTGCCAGCAGTCTCAAGACAGGGCCGTCCGGCGAGCAGTACTTC.

The rearrangement joins TRBV20-1 to TRBJ2-3, with 9 bases identical to TRBD2. The length of the CDR3 is 15 residues. Looked up from germline, CDR1 is DFQATT and CDR2 is SNEGSKA (reference sequence). The junction had 7 bases not matched to a gene; V was cut back by 5 bases and J by 1 base. The CDR3 DNA sequence: TGCAGTGCTGAGGGATTAGCGGGGGGCACAGATACGCAGTATTTT. This encodes CSAEGLAGGTDTQYF.

The sample holds one count of this clonotype. This chain joins TRBV20-1 and TRBJ1-3, with D unclear. Between the trimmed V and J ends, which lost 0 bases and 0 bases, there was a span of 9 bases. Germline assignment: CDR1 DFQATT and CDR2 SNEGSKA (reference sequence). This CDR3 is built from 15 residues. CDR3 sequence: CSARDLLPSGNTIYF. The CDR3 region has the DNA TGCAGTGCTAGAGACTTGCTCCCCTCTGGAAACACCATATATTTT.

This clonotype was found a few times. The CDR3 DNA sequence: TGCGCCAGCACCTGGGTCCCGAACACCGGGGAGCTGTTTTTT. Translation: CASTWVPNTGELFF. The rearrangement uses TRBV10-2 and TRBJ2-2; D gene uncertain. Per the germline V gene, CDR1 is WSHSY and CDR2 is SAAADI. V was pared by 7 bases and J by 0 bases, with 9 bases between. The CDR3 totals 14 residues.

The rearrangement joins TRBV10-1 to TRBJ2-7; TRBD2 might be the D (6 bases). The CDR3 is 12 residues long. Germline CDR1 reads WNHNN; CDR2 reads SYGVQD (reference sequence). Trimming removed 6 bases at V and 6 bases at J, with 12 bases between. The CDR3 protein is CASSNLAAEQYF. The DNA for the CDR3 is TGCGCCAGCAGCAACTTAGCGGCCGAGCAGTACTTC.

V and J are TRBV10-1 and TRBJ2-3; unclear D gene. The CDR3 has 16 residues. Germline V gene lookup returns CDR1 WNHNN and CDR2 SYGVQD (reference sequence). Trimming cost V 3 bases and J 3 bases, with 16 bases left between them. CDR3 nucleotide sequence: TGCGCCAGCAGTGATTTGGGAATTCTTGAGACAGATACGCAGTATTTT. Its translation is CASSDLGILETDTQYF.

Concerning this clonotype: The conserved phenylalanine or tryptophan normally closing the CDR3 is absent here, so this likely arose from a read error. The V call is TRBV29-1, the J call TRBJ1-3, with no clear D. Trimming cost V 6 bases and J 4 bases, with 13 bases left between them. The CDR3 sequence is 13 residues long. CDR1 is SQVTM and CDR2 is ANQGSEA in the germline V gene. The CDR3 sequence is CSVPPLQGNTIYL. DNA of the CDR3: TGCAGCGTCCCCCCACTGCAGGGAAACACCATATATCTT.

At least ten counts were recorded for this clonotype. The chain joins TRBV4-1 to TRBJ1-1, with D possibly matching TRBD1 (5 bases). CDR1 and CDR2 from the germline V gene are MGHRA and YSYEKL. V was clipped by 4 bases and J by 3 bases, with 12 bases between them. CDR3 length: 14 residues. CDR3 coding DNA: TGCGCCAGCAGCCGAAGGACACAAGACACTGAAGCTTTCTTT. Encoded protein: CASSRRTQDTEAFF.

This rearrangement joins TRBV2 to TRBJ2-1, with unresolved D. The germline V and J ends were trimmed by 4 bases and 0 bases, with 7 bases remaining between them. The CDR3 runs 14 residues. Germline V gene sequence: CDR1 SNHLY, CDR2 FYNNEI. CDR3 DNA sequence: TGTGCCAGCAGTGGACGCAGCTCCTACAATGAGCAGTTCTTC. This translates into CASSGRSSYNEQFF.

CDR3 coding DNA: TGCAGTGCTAGTCTGTACCGAGACCTCTTGAGTGAGCAGTACTTC. Its protein product is CSASLYRDLLSEQYF. The chain carries TRBV20-1 and TRBJ2-7; D unresolved. Germline CDR1 and CDR2: DFQATT and SNEGSKA (reference sequence). The CDR3 runs to 15 residues. The V end lost 3 bases, the J end lost 7 bases, and 22 bases lay between the germline ends.

There are many counts of this clonotype. This chain links TRBV11-2 with TRBJ2-1, with a possible D match to TRBD1 (5 bases). Germline loops: CDR1 SGHAT, CDR2 FQNNGV. V lost 2 bases and J 10 bases, leaving 12 bases between the germline ends. The CDR3 loop spans 13 amino acids. The CDR3 loop is CASSLSQVKEQFF. The CDR3 region has the DNA TGTGCCAGCAGCTTATCACAGGTAAAAGAGCAGTTCTTC.

This chain connects TRBV19 to TRBJ2-1; D uncertain. The germline V gene has CDR1 LNHDA and CDR2 SQIVND (reference sequence). This CDR3 comprises 15 residues. Trimming left V 3 bases short and J 0 bases short, with 9 bases between. The DNA for the CDR3 is TGTGCCAGTAGTATGAAGACCAGCTCCTACAATGAGCAGTTCTTC. Protein sequence: CASSMKTSSYNEQFF.

V and J are TRBV10-3 and TRBJ2-1; D is possibly TRBD2 (5 bases). This CDR3 spans 13 amino acids. Between the trimmed V and J ends, which lost 4 bases and 9 bases, there was a span of 13 bases. Per germline, CDR1 ENHRY and CDR2 SYGVKD. The DNA for the CDR3 is TGTGCCATCAGTGGAGGTCTAGAGGGTGAGCAGTTCTTC. Amino acids: CAISGGLEGEQFF.